This T cell receptor beta chain derives from a study of blood T cell repertoires in COVID-19. Study context: From T cells, B-cell-depleted T cells, or PBMCs came the material, which was cDNA or gDNA.

Produced via immunoSEQ multiplex PCR; TCRdb's table is partial and in-frame only. The table lists 33,000 or so clones, roughly 87% of them singletons. With V trimmed by 5 bases and J by 5 bases, 12 bases remained unmatched. Germline CDR1 and CDR2: MDHEN and SYDVKM. The CDR3 totals 16 residues. The J gene is TRBJ2-5, the V gene TRBV28, with 9 bases aligning to TRBD2. The TCR sequence derives from a man in his 70s with active or convalescent COVID-19. Sequenced material: peripheral blood. The CDR3, as DNA: TGTGCCAGCAGTGCCATCCCGGGACTAGCTTGGGAGACCCAGTACTTC. This translates into CASSAIPGLAWETQYF.